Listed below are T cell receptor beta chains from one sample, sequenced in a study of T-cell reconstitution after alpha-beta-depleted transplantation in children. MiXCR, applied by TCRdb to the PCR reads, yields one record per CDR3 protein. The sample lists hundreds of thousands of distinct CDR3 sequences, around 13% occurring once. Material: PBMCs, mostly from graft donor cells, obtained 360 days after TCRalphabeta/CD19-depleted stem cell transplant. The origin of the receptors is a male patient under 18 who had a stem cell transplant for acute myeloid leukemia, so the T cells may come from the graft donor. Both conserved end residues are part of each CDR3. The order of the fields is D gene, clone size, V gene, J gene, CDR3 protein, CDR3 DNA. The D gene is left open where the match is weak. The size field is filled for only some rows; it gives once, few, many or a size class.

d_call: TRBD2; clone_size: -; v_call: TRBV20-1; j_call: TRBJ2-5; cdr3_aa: CSARRRGGTFRETQYF; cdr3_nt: TGCAGTGCTAGACGGCGGGGGGGTACCTTTCGGGAGACCCAGTACTTC
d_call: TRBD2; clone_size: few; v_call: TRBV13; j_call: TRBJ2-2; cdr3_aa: CASSSGLAGHTGELFF; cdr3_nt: TGTGCCAGCAGCTCTGGACTAGCGGGTCACACCGGGGAGCTGTTTTTT
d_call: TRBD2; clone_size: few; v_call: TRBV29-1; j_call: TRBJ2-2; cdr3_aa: CSAGTSGTGELFF; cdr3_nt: TGCAGCGCTGGGACTAGCGGGACCGGGGAGCTGTTTTTT
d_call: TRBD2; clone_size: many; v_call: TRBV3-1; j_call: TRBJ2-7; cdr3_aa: CASSQVKAGVSEQYF; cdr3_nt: TGTGCCAGCAGCCAAGTAAAAGCGGGAGTGAGCGAGCAGTACTTC
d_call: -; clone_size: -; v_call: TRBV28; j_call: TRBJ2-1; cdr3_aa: CASSLYQGSYNEQFF; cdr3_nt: TGTGCCAGCAGTTTATACCAGGGCTCCTACAATGAGCAGTTCTTC
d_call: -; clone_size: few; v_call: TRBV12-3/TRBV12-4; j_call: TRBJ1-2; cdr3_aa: CASSFSGRWDGYTF; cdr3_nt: TGTGCCAGCAGTTTTTCAGGGCGGTGGGATGGCTACACCTTC
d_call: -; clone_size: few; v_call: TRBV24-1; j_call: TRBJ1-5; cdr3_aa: CATGPIGPQHF; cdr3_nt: TGTGCCACCGGACCGATCGGGCCCCAGCATTTT
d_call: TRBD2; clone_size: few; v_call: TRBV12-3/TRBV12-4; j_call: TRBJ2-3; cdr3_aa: CATREEGRGTDTQYF; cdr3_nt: TGTGCCACCCGCGAGGAAGGGAGGGGCACAGATACGCAGTATTTT
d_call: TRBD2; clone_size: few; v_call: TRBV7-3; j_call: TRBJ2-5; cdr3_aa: CASSLSGTYQETQYF; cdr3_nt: TGTGCCAGCAGCTTGAGCGGGACTTACCAAGAGACCCAGTACTTC
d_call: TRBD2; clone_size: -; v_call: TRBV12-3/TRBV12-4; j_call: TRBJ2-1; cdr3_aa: CASSFRLAGGNEQFF; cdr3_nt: TGTGCCAGCAGTTTCAGGCTAGCGGGAGGTAATGAGCAGTTCTTC
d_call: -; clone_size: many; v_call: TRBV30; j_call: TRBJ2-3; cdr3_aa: CAWSFGDGTDTQYF; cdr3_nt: TGTGCCTGGAGTTTCGGGGATGGAACAGATACGCAGTATTTT
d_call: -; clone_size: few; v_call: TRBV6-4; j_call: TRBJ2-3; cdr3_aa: CASTDTPTGSLGNTQYF; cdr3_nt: TGTGCCAGCACCGACACACCGACAGGATCCTTAGGAAATACGCAGTATTTT
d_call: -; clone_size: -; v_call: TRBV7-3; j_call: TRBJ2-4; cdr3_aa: CASSLDRDQNIQYF; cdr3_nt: TGTGCCAGCAGCTTAGACAGAGACCAAAACATTCAGTACTTC
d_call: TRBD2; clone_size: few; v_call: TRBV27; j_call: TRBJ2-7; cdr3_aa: CASSSLLAGAGEQYF; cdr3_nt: TGTGCCAGCAGTTCGTTACTAGCGGGAGCGGGGGAGCAGTACTTC
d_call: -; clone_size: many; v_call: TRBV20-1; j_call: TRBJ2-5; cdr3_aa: CSASLRGRETQYF; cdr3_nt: TGCAGTGCTAGTCTCAGGGGTCGAGAGACCCAGTACTTC
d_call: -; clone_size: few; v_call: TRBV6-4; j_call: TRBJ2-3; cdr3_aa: CASSDSRGDPQYF; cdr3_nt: TGTGCCAGCAGTGACTCGAGGGGGGATCCGCAGTATTTT
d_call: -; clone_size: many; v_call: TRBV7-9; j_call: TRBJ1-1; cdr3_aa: CASSLKGTTEAFF; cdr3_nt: TGTGCCAGCAGCTTAAAGGGAACCACTGAAGCTTTCTTT
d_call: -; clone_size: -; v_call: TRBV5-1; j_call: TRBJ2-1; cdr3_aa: CASSFSFGANNEQFF; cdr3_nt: TGCGCCAGCAGCTTTTCTTTTGGGGCGAACAATGAGCAGTTCTTC
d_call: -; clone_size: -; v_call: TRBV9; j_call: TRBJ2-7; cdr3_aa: CASSVAGSNYEQYF; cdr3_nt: TGTGCCAGCAGCGTAGCAGGCTCGAACTACGAGCAGTACTTC
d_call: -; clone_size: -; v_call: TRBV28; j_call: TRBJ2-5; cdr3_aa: CASTYNWEETQYF; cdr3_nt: TGTGCCAGCACCTACAACTGGGAAGAGACCCAGTACTTC